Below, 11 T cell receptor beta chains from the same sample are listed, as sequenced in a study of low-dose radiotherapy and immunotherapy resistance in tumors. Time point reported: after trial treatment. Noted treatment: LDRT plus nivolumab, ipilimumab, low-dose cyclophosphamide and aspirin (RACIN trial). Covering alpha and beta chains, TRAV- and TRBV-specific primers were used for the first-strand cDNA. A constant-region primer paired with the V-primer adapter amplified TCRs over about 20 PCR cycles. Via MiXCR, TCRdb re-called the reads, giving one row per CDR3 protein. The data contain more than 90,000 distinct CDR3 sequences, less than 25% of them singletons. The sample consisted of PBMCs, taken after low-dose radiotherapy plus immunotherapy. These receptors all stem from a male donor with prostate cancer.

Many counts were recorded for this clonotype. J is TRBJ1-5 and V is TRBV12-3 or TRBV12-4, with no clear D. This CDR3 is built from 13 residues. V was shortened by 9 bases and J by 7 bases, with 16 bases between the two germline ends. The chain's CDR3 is CASRRRVDQPQHF. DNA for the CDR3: TGTGCCAGTAGAAGGAGGGTCGACCAGCCCCAGCATTTT.

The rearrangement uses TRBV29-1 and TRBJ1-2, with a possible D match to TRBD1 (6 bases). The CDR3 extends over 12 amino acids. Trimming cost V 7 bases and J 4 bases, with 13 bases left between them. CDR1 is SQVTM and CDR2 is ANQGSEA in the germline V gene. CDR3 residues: CSDGPGVYGYTF. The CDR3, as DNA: TGCAGCGATGGGCCAGGGGTCTATGGCTACACCTTC.

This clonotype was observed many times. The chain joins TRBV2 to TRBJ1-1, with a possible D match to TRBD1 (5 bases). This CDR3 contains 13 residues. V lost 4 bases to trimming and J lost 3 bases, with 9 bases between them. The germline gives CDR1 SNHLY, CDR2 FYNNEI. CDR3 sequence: CASSVGEDTEAFF. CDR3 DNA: TGTGCCAGCAGTGTGGGGGAAGACACTGAAGCTTTCTTT.

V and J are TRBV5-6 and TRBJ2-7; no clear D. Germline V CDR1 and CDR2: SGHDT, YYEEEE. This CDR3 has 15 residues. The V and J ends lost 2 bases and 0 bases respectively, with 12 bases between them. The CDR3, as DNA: TGTGCCAGCAGCTTCCTGGCAGCAGTCTCCTACGAGCAGTACTTC. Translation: CASSFLAAVSYEQYF. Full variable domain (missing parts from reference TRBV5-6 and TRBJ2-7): DAGVTQSPTHLIKTRGQQVTLRCSPKSGHDTVSWYQQALGQGPQFIFQYYEEEERQRGNFPDRFSGHQFPNYSSELNVNALLLGDSALYLCASSFLAAVSYEQYFGPGTRLTVT.

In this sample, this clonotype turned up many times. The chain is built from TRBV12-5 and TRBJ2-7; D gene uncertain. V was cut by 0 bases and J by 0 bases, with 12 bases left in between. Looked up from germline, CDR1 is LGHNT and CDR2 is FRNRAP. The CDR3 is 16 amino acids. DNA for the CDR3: TGTGCTAGTGGTTTGGTACTCTCCCGGAGCTCCTACGAGCAGTACTTC. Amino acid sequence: CASGLVLSRSSYEQYF.

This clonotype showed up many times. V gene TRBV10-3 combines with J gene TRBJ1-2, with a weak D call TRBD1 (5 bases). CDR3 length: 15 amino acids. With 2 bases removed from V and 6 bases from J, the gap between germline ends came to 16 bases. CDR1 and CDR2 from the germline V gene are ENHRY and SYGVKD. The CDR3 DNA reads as TGTGCCATCAGTGAGCGACCAGGGAACAACGATGGCTACACCTTC. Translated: CAISERPGNNDGYTF.

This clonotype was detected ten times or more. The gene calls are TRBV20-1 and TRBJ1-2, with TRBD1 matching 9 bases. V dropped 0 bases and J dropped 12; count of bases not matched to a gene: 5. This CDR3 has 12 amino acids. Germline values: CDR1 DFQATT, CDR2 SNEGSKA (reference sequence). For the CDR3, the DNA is TGCAGTGCTAGAGACCGGGACAGGGTGAACACCTTC. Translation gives CSARDRDRVNTF.

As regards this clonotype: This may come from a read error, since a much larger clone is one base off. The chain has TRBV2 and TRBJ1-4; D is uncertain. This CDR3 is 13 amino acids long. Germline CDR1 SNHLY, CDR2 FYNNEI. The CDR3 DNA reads TGTGCCAGCAGGACGGACTCTAATGAAAAACTGATTTTT. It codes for CASRTDSNEKLIF.

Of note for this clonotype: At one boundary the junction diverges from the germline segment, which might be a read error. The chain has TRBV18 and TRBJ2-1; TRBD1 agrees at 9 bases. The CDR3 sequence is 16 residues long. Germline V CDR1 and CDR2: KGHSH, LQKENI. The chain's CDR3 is CANSPLTGGAYNEQFF. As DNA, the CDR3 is TGTGCCAACTCACCACTTACAGGGGGCGCCTACAATGAGCAGTTCTTC.

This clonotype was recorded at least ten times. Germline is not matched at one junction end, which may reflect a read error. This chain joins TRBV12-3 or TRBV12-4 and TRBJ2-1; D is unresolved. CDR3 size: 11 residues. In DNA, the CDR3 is TGTGCCAGCAGATTAGGGAAAGAGCAGTTCTTC. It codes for CASRLGKEQFF.

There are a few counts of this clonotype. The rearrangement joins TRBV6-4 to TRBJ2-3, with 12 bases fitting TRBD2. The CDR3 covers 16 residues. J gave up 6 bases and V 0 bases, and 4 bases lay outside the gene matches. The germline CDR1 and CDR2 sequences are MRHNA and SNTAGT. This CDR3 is CASSDSASGGADTQYF. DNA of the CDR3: TGTGCCAGCAGTGACTCGGCTAGCGGGGGGGCTGATACGCAGTATTTT.